The 5 T cell receptor beta chains listed next were all sequenced from one sample in a study of a mutant IDH1 vaccine in newly diagnosed glioma. Sequenced by immunoSEQ multiplex PCR; TCRdb stores in-frame clones only, minus some. The sample has about 50,000 clones; about nine tenths are singletons. Noted time point: baseline, week 1 (first vaccination visit). Treatment here: pre-vaccination baseline after standard-of-care therapy. Here the sequenced sample was PBMCs, taken from a glioma patient treated with radiotherapy, temozolomide or both. These receptors originate from a man between 35 and 55 years old with glioma.

The chain recombines TRBV10-2 with TRBJ1-5, with no clear D. This CDR3 has 13 residues. Trimming took 5 bases from V and 5 from J, leaving 10 bases between them. The germline CDR1 and CDR2 sequences are WSHSY and SAAADI. The CDR3 DNA follows: TGCGCCAGCAGTCCTTCTGGGGATCAGCCCCAGCATTTT. Amino acids: CASSPSGDQPQHF.

The rearrangement links TRBV2 to TRBJ2-7, with D possibly TRBD2 on 5 matching bases. CDR1 is SNHLY, CDR2 FYNNEI, per germline. There are 13 residues in the CDR3. The V gene lost 7 bases and the J gene lost 1 base, with 11 bases spanning the gap. The CDR3 DNA follows: TGTGCCAGCAAGACCGGGGAGTCCTACGAGCAGTACTTC. The encoded protein is CASKTGESYEQYF.

The chain has TRBV5-1 and TRBJ2-7; the match to TRBD1 covers 8 bases. Germline CDR1 and CDR2: SGHRS and YFSETQ. The CDR3 extends over 14 amino acids. Trimming cost V 5 bases and J 3 bases; bases outside gene matches: 7. Written as DNA, the CDR3 is TGCGCCAGCAGTCCCTATGACAGGGGCTACGAGCAGTACTTC. Its protein is CASSPYDRGYEQYF.

The chain employs TRBV5-1 and TRBJ2-2, with D tentatively TRBD1 (6 bases). This CDR3 has 14 amino acids. With 3 bases removed from V and 1 base from J, the gap between germline ends came to 7 bases. Germline CDR1 reads SGHRS; CDR2 reads YFSETQ. CDR3 coding DNA: TGCGCCAGCAGCTACAGGGAGAACACCGGGGAGCTGTTTTTT. Its protein is CASSYRENTGELFF.

The chain combines TRBV10-3 with TRBJ2-1, with 8 bases that match TRBD1. The germline CDR1 and CDR2 sequences are ENHRY and SYGVKD. V gave up 6 bases and J gave up 7 bases; unmatched junction bases: 11. The CDR3 has 15 amino acids. CDR3 in amino acids: CAIRPGQVRVNEQFF. Here the CDR3 DNA reads TGTGCCATCAGACCGGGACAGGTCCGAGTGAATGAGCAGTTCTTC.